This T cell receptor beta chain was found in a study of blood T cells in healthy people across ages. Germline V gene sequence: CDR1 ENHRY, CDR2 SYGVKD. The CDR3 spans 14 residues. Each sample yielded at least 6 million isolated PBMCs. Primers used in a second PCR of about 6 to 12 cycles were a sample-barcoded 5' primer and a J-beta primer mix. TCRdb redid the calling of the 5' RACE reads with MiXCR, one entry per CDR3 protein. The sample shows 800,000 or so distinct CDR3 sequences, 25% of them seen only once. This clonotype has only a few counts. The junction and the germline gene differ at one end; a read error may be behind it. These sequences were also reported in another study, on T cells of mothers and their children.

The sequencing input was blood. This chain uses TRBV10-3 with TRBJ2-5; D gene unclear. The TCR sequence derives from a boy between 10 and 17 years old in good health. The chain's CDR3 is CAISDRAGQETRYF. Written as DNA, the CDR3 is TGTGCCATCAGTGATAGGGCAGGCCAAGAGACCCGGTACTTC.